Here is one TCR beta chain with its context. Its specificity is unknown. V lost 0 bases to trimming and J lost 9 bases, with 9 bases between them. From germline, CDR1 is WNHNN and CDR2 SYGVQD (reference sequence). The CDR3 covers 13 residues. This record belongs to a study of graft-versus-host responses after intestinal transplantation. Whole-study results and caveats: In patients with graft-donor T cell macrochimerism, allograft graft-versus-host to host-versus-graft clonal ratios were high. Some GvH clones appeared in ileal mucosa or blood before recipient bone marrow.

Method: immunoSEQ multiplex PCR; TCRdb's copy keeps in-frame clones and lacks some. The repertoire has under 95,000 clones, 89% of them found once; the top ten carry roughly 2.6%. Sample: unstimulated CD8+ T cells sorted from spleen or lymph node cells, taken before intestinal transplant. V usage is TRBV10-1 and J usage is TRBJ2-1; perhaps TRBD2 as D (6 bases). This receptor was identified in a human donor who received an intestinal transplant. For the CDR3, the DNA is TGCGCCAGCAGTGAGTCCATGGAGGGTGAGCAGTTCTTC. It specifies CASSESMEGEQFF.